These 6 T cell receptor beta chains originate from one sample sequenced in a study of cytotoxic CD8 clonotypes in ibrutinib-treated CLL. Using immunoSEQ multiplex PCR, the repertoire was profiled, and TCRdb retains in-frame clones only, with some absent. The sample has 130,000 or so clones, roughly 77% seen once. The sequences come from PBMCs, collected after 12 months of ibrutinib treatment. The origin of the receptors is a human donor with chronic lymphocytic leukemia.

This clone occurred a few times. The chain combines TRBV5-1 with TRBJ2-7; 7 bases line up with TRBD1. The V and J ends lost 4 bases and 3 bases, in that order; junction bases with no gene match: 4. The germline gives CDR1 SGHRS, CDR2 YFSETQ. The CDR3 has 13 residues. The CDR3 region has the DNA TGCGCCAGCAGCCCCGGGACAGTCTACGAGCAGTACTTC. It translates to CASSPGTVYEQYF.

This chain joins TRBV6-5 and TRBJ1-2, with 8 bases fitting TRBD1. V was pared by 6 bases and J by 2 bases, with 8 bases of the junction left unmatched. CDR3 size: 15 residues. Germline-derived CDR1 and CDR2 are MNHEY and SVGAGI. DNA of the CDR3: TGTGCCAGCAGGAGCGGTTCAGGGGGCAACTATGGCTACACCTTC. Protein: CASRSGSGGNYGYTF.

The sample holds a few counts of this clone. The chain is built from TRBV2 and TRBJ1-5, with D maybe TRBD1 (5 bases). Trimming took off 3 bases at V and 6 bases at J, with 18 bases between the two ends. Germline assignment: CDR1 SNHLY and CDR2 FYNNEI. This CDR3 spans 16 amino acids. In DNA, the CDR3 is TGTGCCAGCAGTGATGGGGCCCGGGGTGAGACTCAGCCCCAGCATTTT. Its translation is CASSDGARGETQPQHF.

This clone was observed once. The genes are TRBV18 and TRBJ2-5; 13 bases map to TRBD2. Trimming took 4 bases from V and 5 from J; bases not matched to a gene: 13. Germline loops: CDR1 KGHSH, CDR2 LQKENI. The CDR3 length is 18 residues. The CDR3 sequence: CASSLRWGLAGTQETQYF. In DNA, the CDR3 is TGTGCCAGCTCACTCCGGTGGGGACTAGCGGGGACCCAGGAGACCCAGTACTTC. Complete variable domain (other parts from reference TRBV18 and TRBJ2-5): NAGVMQNPRHLVRRRGQEARLRCSPMKGHSHVYWYRQLPEEGLKFMVYLQKENIIDESGMPKERFSAEFPKEGPSILRIQQVVRGDSAAYFCASSLRWGLAGTQETQYFGPGTRLLVL.

The gene calls are TRBV27 and TRBJ2-3, with D uncertain. V lost 2 bases and J lost 6, with 9 bases in between. The germline V gene has CDR1 MNHEY and CDR2 SMNVEV (reference sequence). The CDR3 has 13 residues. CDR3 sequence (DNA): TGTGCCAGCAGTTTAGGCAGGTCGGATACGCAGTATTTT. This encodes CASSLGRSDTQYF.

In this sample, this clone turned up a few times. The chain joins TRBV11-2 to TRBJ2-7, with TRBD1 matching over 7 bases. Unmatched junction bases numbered 14, after V lost 5 bases and J lost 4 bases. The CDR3 spans 16 residues. Germline lookup yields CDR1 SGHAT and CDR2 FQNNGV. CDR3 region: CASSPALDRRAYEQYF. The CDR3 nucleotides read TGTGCCAGCAGCCCGGCCCTGGACAGGAGAGCTTACGAGCAGTACTTC.